This T cell receptor (beta chain) was recovered during a study of T cell responses to AZD1222 COVID-19 vaccine. Sequencing used immunoSEQ multiplex PCR; TCRdb keeps in-frame clones, though not all of them. The table has 150,000 to 200,000 clones, around 94% seen once; the top ten hold about 4.6%. Regarding the study as a whole: The number of AZD1222 recipients seropositive at baseline was only 6 or 7. Researchers took repertoire samples only after the peak T cell response had come.

With respect to this clone: Its specificity is not known.

The germline CDR1 and CDR2 sequences are MGHDK and SYGVNS. This CDR3 spans 11 amino acids. Trimming took off 3 bases at V and 4 bases at J, with 4 bases between the two ends. The receptor was isolated from an adult who received the AZD1222 COVID-19 vaccine. The chain has TRBV25-1 and TRBJ2-7; D remains unclear. The sequenced sample was peripheral blood, obtained 28 days after the second AZD1222 dose. The CDR3 here is CASSDLYEQYF. CDR3 in DNA: TGTGCCAGCAGTGATTTATACGAGCAGTACTTC.